The source of this T cell receptor (beta chain) is a study of CD8 T cells in Susac syndrome. Reverse transcription used roughly 0.5 to 1 ug RNA and random hexamers. Using its own MiXCR run on the immunoSEQ multiplex PCR reads, TCRdb lists one record per CDR3 protein. The sample has 130,000 to 150,000 distinct CDR3 sequences, nearly 95% seen once. The CDR3 loop spans 11 amino acids. V lost 7 bases to trimming and J lost 5 bases; unmatched junction nucleotides: 0. Germline V gives CDR1 MDHEN, CDR2 SYDVKM. This receptor was taken from a human donor in good health. The chain joins TRBV28 to TRBJ2-7; 9 nucleotides line up with TRBD2. The sequenced sample consisted of CD8+ T cells from PBMCs. CDR3 DNA: TGTGCCAGCACTAGCGGGAACGAGCAGTACTTC. It encodes CASTSGNEQYF.